The clone carrying this T cell receptor beta chain showed up many times. The antigen is not known. The data were obtained in a study of identical twins. Study findings and constraints: Invariant cells of the MAIT and iNKT types might have partly distorted the zero-insertion analyses. Twin pairs' shared out-of-frame alpha sequences were enriched in low generation probability.

This CDR3 is 14 amino acids long. Trimming pared 1 base from V and 8 bases from J, leaving 12 bases between. TCRdb re-called the 5' RACE reads with MiXCR, one entry per CDR3 protein. Of about 890,000 distinct CDR3 sequences detected, approximately 13% appear once; the ten largest clones hold 1.5% to 2%. Separately, the same data were catalogued under a study of yellow fever vaccine responses in identical twins.

This chain joins TRBV12-3 or TRBV12-4 and TRBJ2-1; TRBD1 might be the D (5 bases). The source is a woman aged 18-35 years in good health. Sequenced input: PBMCs. The CDR3 is CASSLVGQGDEQFF. CDR3 coding DNA: TGTGCCAGCAGTTTAGTCGGACAAGGTGATGAGCAGTTCTTC.